Below, 9 T cell receptor beta chains from the same sample are listed, as sequenced in a study of identical twins. In TCRdb, the 5' RACE reads were re-called with MiXCR into one record per CDR3 protein. The sample includes some 1,700,000 distinct CDR3 sequences, 32% of them seen just once. The specimen sequenced was cord blood. These receptors originate from a newborn girl in good health.

The gene calls are TRBV3-1 and TRBJ2-1; D may be TRBD2 (5 bases). Germline loops: CDR1 LGHDT, CDR2 YNNKEL (reference sequence). The CDR3 is made up of 16 amino acids. Trimming removed 2 bases at V and 10 bases at J, with 21 bases between. CDR3 coding DNA: TGTGCCAGCAGCCAACGCCGGGGTATCCGATCCGACGAGCAGTTCTTC. Protein product: CASSQRRGIRSDEQFF.

This clonotype was observed a handful of times. The chain links TRBV20-1 to TRBJ2-3, with D possibly being TRBD1 or TRBD2 (5 bases each). The CDR3 loop spans 16 amino acids. Trimming removed 4 bases from V and 2 bases from J, with 19 bases in between. The germline V gene encodes CDR1 DFQATT and CDR2 SNEGSKA (reference sequence). CDR3 sequence reads: CSAKGLAAAVTDTQYF. The DNA for the CDR3 is TGCAGTGCTAAGGGGCTAGCAGCAGCTGTCACAGATACGCAGTATTTT.

Concerning this clonotype itself: Sequence at one end of the junction differs from germline and may be a read error. V usage is TRBV20-1 and J usage is TRBJ2-7; D perhaps matches TRBD1 (6 bases). The CDR3 contains 11 residues. The V gene's germline CDR1 is DFQATT and CDR2 SNEGSKA (reference sequence). The chain's CDR3 is CSARQGHERYF. The CDR3, as DNA: TGCAGTGCTAGACAGGGGCACGAGCGGTACTTC.

This chain joins TRBV27 and TRBJ2-7, with 13 bases fitting TRBD2. The J call may be wrong; the DNA end is better matched by TRBJ2-5. The CDR3 has 15 amino acids. Germline assignment: CDR1 MNHEY and CDR2 SMNVEV (reference sequence). The CDR3 nucleotides read TGTGCCACCCAAGGACTAGCGGGAGCTGGGGAGACCCAGTACTTC. It yields the protein CATQGLAGAGETQYF.

V usage is TRBV9 and J usage is TRBJ1-3; D is ambiguous. Trimming shortened V by 0 bases and J by 2 bases, and 6 bases separated the two germline ends. The CDR3 has 14 residues. Per germline, CDR1 SGDLS and CDR2 YYNGEE. CDR3 sequence reads: CASSVVDTGNTIYF. DNA for the CDR3: TGTGCCAGCAGCGTAGTTGACACTGGAAACACCATATATTTT.

The chain links TRBV9 to TRBJ2-7; TRBD2 matches at 9 bases. Germline CDR1 and CDR2: SGDLS and YYNGEE. Losses at the gene ends were 4 bases for V and 0 bases for J; bases not matched to a gene: 8. CDR3 length: 16 amino acids. The CDR3 reads CASSTLSGGFSYEQYF. In nucleotides, the CDR3 is TGTGCCAGCAGCACACTGAGCGGGGGGTTCTCCTACGAGCAGTACTTC. The complete variable domain, with remaining parts taken from reference TRBV9 and TRBJ2-7, reads DSGVTQTPKHLITATGQRVTLRCSPRSGDLSVYWYQQSLDQGLQFLIQYYNGEERAKGNILERFSAQQFPDLHSELNLSSLELGDSALYFCASSTLSGGFSYEQYFGPGTRLTVT.

J is TRBJ2-1 and V is TRBV5-1, with 12 bases identical to TRBD2. CDR1 is SGHRS, CDR2 YFSETQ, per germline. This CDR3 spans 17 amino acids. Trimming at V came to 4 bases and at J to 3 bases, leaving 8 bases not matched to a gene. The DNA of the CDR3 is TGCGCCAGCAGCCCCCCCCCGACTAGCGGGAGCTACAATGAGCAGTTCTTC. This gives the protein CASSPPPTSGSYNEQFF.

This chain connects TRBV5-6 to TRBJ2-2, with a tentative D call TRBD1 (5 bases). This CDR3 spans 15 amino acids. In germline, CDR1 is SGHDT, CDR2 YYEEEE. Between the trimmed V and J ends, which lost 3 bases and 1 base, there was a span of 10 bases. The DNA of the CDR3 is TGTGCCAGCAGCTCCAGGGTCCTGAACACCGGGGAGCTGTTTTTT. Protein sequence: CASSSRVLNTGELFF.

This clonotype turned up a few times. Here the CDR3 reads CASSGQGRRYGYTF. The CDR3 nucleotides read TGTGCCAGCAGCGGACAGGGCAGGAGATATGGCTACACCTTC. The V call is TRBV6-2 or TRBV6-3, the J call TRBJ1-2, with 8 bases fitting TRBD1. Germline V CDR1 and CDR2: MNHEY, SVGEGT. The CDR3 runs 14 residues. J gave up 5 bases and V 6 bases, and 8 bases lay outside the gene matches.